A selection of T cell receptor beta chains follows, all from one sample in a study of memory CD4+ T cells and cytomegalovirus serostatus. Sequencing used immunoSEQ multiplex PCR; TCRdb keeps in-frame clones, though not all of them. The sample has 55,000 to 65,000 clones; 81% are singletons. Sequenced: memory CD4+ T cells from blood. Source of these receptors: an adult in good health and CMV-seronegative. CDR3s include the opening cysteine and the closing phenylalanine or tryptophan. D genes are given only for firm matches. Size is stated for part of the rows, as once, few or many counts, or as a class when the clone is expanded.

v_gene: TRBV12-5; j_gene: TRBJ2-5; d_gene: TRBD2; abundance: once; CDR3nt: TGTGCTAGTGGTTTTAGTGGGGGGGGCCAAGAGACCCAGTACTTC; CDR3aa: CASGFSGGGQETQYF
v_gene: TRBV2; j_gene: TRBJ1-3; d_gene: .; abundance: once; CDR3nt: TGTGCCAGCAGTGTAATTTCTGGAAACACCATATATTTT; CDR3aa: CASSVISGNTIYF
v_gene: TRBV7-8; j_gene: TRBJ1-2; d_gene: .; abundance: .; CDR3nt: TGTGCCAGCAGCTTAGCCGGTGCCCAGGGAGGCTACACCTTC; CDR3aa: CASSLAGAQGGYTF
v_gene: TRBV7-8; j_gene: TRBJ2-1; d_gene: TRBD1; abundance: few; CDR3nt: TGTGCCAGCAGCTCCCAACAGGGGGCCTATGAGCAGTTCTTC; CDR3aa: CASSSQQGAYEQFF
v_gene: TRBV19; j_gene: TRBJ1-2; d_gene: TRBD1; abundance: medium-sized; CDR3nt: TGTGCCAGTAGTATAGAGGCCGGGACAGGGGGAACCAACTATGGCTACACCTTC; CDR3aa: CASSIEAGTGGTNYGYTF
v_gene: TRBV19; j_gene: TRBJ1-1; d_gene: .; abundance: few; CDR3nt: TGTGCCAGTAGTATTGTCACAGGTTCGAGGAACACTGAAGCTTTCTTT; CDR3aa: CASSIVTGSRNTEAFF
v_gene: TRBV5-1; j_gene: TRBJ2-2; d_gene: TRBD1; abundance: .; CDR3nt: TGCGCCAGCAGCGTCGGACAGGGATCGAGCGGGGAGCTGTTTTTT; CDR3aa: CASSVGQGSSGELFF
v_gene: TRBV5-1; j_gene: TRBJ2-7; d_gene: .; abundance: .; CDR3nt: TGCGCCAGCAGCTTGGGGGACGAGCAGTACTTC; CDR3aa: CASSLGDEQYF
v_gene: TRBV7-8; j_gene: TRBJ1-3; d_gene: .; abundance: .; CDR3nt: TGTGCCAGCAGCCGGGGCCCTGGAAACACCATATATTTT; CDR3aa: CASSRGPGNTIYF
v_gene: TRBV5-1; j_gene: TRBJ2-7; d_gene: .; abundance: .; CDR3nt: TGCGCCAGCAGCTTGTTCGGCGGTTCCTACGAGCAGTACTTC; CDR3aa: CASSLFGGSYEQYF
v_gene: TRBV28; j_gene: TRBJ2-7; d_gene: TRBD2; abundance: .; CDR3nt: TGTGCCAGCAGGCCTACTAGCGGGGGAACCTACGAGCAGTACTTC; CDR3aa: CASRPTSGGTYEQYF